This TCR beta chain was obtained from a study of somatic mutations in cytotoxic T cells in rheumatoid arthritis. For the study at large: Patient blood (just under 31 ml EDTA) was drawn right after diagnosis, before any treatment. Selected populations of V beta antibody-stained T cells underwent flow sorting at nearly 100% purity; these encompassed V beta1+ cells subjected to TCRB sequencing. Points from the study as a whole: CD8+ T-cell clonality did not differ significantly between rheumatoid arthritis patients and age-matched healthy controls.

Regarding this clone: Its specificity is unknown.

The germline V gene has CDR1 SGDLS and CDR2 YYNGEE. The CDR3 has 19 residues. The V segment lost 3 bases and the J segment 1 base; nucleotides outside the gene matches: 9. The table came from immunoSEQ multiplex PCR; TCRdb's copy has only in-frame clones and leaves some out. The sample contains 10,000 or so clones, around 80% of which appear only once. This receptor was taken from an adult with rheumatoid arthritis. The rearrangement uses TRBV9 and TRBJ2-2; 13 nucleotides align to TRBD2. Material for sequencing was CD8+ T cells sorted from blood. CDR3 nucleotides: TGTGCCAGCAGCGCCCGATTGGGACTAGCGGGGCAGAACACCGGGGAGCTGTTTTTT. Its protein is CASSARLGLAGQNTGELFF.